This T cell receptor (beta chain) was identified during a study of PD-L1 blockade in urothelial cancer. Looking at the study overall: Most patients, twenty-five of 29, were males with bladder-origin cancer. Median T cell yield from blood was approximately 130,000. Study-level results: Pretreatment clonality of the blood TCR repertoire below the median was predictive of superior survival.

Time point described: peripheral blood 6 weeks after treatment start. The patients' disease, urothelial carcinoma, was locally advanced or metastatic. The length of the CDR3 is 14 residues. V lost 0 bases and J 6 bases, leaving 10 bases between the germline ends. Germline V gives CDR1 SGHRS, CDR2 YFSETQ. Only in-frame clones appear in the TCRdb table, and some are missing; sequencing was by immunoSEQ multiplex PCR. The top ten clones hold around 1.7% of a sample with more than 95,000 clones, roughly 90% of them seen once. In this sample, this clone turned up once. Its specificity is unknown. This receptor was obtained from a man in his sixties with urothelial cancer. The genes are TRBV5-1 and TRBJ2-1, with D possibly being TRBD1 (6 bases). Specimen: PBMCs, collected around atezolizumab (anti-PD-L1) treatment. The CDR3 region has the DNA TGCGCCAGCAGCTTGGACAGGGCAGGCAATGAGCAGTTCTTC. This encodes CASSLDRAGNEQFF.